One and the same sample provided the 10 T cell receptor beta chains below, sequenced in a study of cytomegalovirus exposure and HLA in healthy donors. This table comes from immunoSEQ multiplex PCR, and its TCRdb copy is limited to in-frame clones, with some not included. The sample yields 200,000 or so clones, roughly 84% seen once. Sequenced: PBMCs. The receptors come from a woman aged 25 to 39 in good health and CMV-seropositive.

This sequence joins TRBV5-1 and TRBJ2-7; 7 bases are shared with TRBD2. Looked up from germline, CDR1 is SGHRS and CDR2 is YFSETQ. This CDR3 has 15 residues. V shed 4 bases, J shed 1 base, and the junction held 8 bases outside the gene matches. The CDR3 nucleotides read TGCGCCAGCAGCGGGACTGGAGCGGGGTCCTACGAGCAGTACTTC. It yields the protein CASSGTGAGSYEQYF.

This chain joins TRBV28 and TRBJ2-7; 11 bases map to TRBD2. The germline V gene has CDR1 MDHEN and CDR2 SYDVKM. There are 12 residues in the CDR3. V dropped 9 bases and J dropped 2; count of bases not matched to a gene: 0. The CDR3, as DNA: TGTGCCAGTAGCGGGAGGGCCTACGAGCAGTACTTC. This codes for CASSGRAYEQYF.

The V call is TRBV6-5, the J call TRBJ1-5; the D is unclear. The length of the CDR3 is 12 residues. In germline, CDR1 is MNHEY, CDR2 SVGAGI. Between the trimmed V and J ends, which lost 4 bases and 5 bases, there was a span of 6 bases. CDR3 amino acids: CASSSGDQPQHF. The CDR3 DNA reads TGTGCCAGCAGTTCGGGTGATCAGCCCCAGCATTTT.

The CDR3 loop is CASSSRTGEQYF. The CDR3 DNA reads as TGTGCCAGCAGCTCAAGGACAGGTGAGCAGTACTTC. The chain combines TRBV11-3 with TRBJ2-7; the match to TRBD1 covers 7 bases. With V trimmed by 4 bases and J by 7 bases, 4 bases remained unmatched. CDR1 is SGHNT and CDR2 is YENEEA in the germline V gene. The CDR3 has 12 residues. The full variable domain, rest sourced from reference TRBV11-3 and TRBJ2-7, is EAGVVQSPRYKIIEKKQPVAFWCNPISGHNTLYWYLQNLGQGPELLIRYENEEAVDDSQLPKDRFSAERLKGVDSTLKIQPAELGDSAVYLCASSSRTGEQYFGPGTRLTVT.

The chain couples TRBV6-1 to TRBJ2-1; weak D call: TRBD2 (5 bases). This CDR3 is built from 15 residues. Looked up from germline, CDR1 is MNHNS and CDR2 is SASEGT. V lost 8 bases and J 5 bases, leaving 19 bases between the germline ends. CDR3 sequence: CASVTGSHRNNEQFF. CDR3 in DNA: TGTGCCAGCGTGACGGGGTCTCACCGAAACAATGAGCAGTTCTTC.

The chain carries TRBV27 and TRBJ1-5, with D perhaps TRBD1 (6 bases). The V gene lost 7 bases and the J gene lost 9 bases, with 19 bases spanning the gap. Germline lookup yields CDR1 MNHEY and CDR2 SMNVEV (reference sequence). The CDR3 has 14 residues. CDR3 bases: TGTGCCAGCAAACCTCAGGGGCGAGGGGGGCCCCAGCATTTT. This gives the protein CASKPQGRGGPQHF.

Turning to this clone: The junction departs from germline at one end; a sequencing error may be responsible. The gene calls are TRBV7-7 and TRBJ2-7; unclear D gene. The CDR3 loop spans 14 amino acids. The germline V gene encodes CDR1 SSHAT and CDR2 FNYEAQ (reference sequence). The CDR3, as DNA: TGTGCTAGCAGCCCACAAAGTTACTCCTACGAGCAGTACTTC. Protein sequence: CASSPQSYSYEQYF.

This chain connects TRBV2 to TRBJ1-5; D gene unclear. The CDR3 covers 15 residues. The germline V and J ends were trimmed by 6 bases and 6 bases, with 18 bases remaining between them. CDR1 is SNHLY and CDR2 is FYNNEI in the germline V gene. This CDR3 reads CASREQSYGGQPQHF. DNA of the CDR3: TGTGCCAGCAGGGAGCAAAGTTATGGAGGTCAGCCCCAGCATTTT.

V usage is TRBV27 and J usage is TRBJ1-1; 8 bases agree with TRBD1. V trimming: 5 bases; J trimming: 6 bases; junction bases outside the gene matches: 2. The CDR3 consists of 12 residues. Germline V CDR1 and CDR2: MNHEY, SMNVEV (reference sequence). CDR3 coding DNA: TGTGCCAGCAGTGACAGGGGTTCTGAAGCTTTCTTT. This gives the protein CASSDRGSEAFF.

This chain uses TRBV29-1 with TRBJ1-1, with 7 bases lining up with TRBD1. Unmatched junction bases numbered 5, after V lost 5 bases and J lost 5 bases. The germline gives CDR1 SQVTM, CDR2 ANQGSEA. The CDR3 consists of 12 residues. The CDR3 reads CSVKGARTEAFF. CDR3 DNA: TGCAGCGTTAAGGGGGCACGGACTGAAGCTTTCTTT.